This entry is about one T cell receptor beta chain. The antigen remains unidentified. Germline CDR1 MNHEY, CDR2 SVGAGI. The CDR3 totals 13 residues. Deletions cut 2 bases from V and 7 bases from J, with 9 bases between. Sequencing was performed with immunoSEQ multiplex PCR; in TCRdb, only in-frame clones are kept and a portion is missing. There are 100,000 to 120,000 clones in the sample; 88% occur only once, and around 1.7% lies in the top ten. The sample belongs to a study of T cell responses to AZD1222 COVID-19 vaccine. Points from the study as a whole: Baseline antibody screening turned up just six or seven seropositive AZD1222 recipients. There were vaccine-associated CD4 TCRs across spike, dominant at 160-218 and 743-854. Reportedly, nearly half of unique spike TCRs recognized epitopes outside B.1.351/B.1.1.7 mutations. Clonal diversity may have been underestimated, and the donors were mostly white British, with more females than males.

This clonotype originated in an adult in good health. Specimen: peripheral blood, collected on day 0 of AZD1222 vaccination. The chain uses TRBV6-5 and TRBJ1-5; D gene ambiguous. CDR3 sequence reads: CASSYDPNQPQHF. The CDR3 DNA is TGTGCCAGCAGTTACGATCCCAACCAGCCCCAGCATTTT.